This T cell receptor (beta chain) came from a study of regulatory T cells in long-lasting Graves disease. Indicated time point: newly diagnosed GD, antithyroid drugs for less than 3 months. RNA isolated from PBMCs was used to make the TCR library. Both iRepertoire HTBI primers and Arm-PCR of CDR3 regions were used to build the TCR beta libraries. Each CDR3 protein is one row after TCRdb ran MiXCR on the multiplex PCR reads. The sample includes 550,000 to 650,000 distinct CDR3 sequences, 15% to 20% of them seen just once. These sequences were also reported in another study, on T cells in Graves' hyperthyroidism and ophthalmopathy. This second study says: Expanded thyroid clonotypes (above 0.001) were mostly also found in blood. Ophthalmopathy and stable hyperthyroidism were told apart by a 13 V-J model.

The source material was peripheral blood mononuclear cells (PBMCs), sampled at new diagnosis, from a patient treated with antithyroid drugs. This TCR was recovered from a man between 18 and 29 years old with Graves disease.

The CDR3 DNA is TGTGCCAGCAGCCTTGGGGGGACGGCGGGCTACAATGAGCAGTTCTTC. This translates into CASSLGGTAGYNEQFF. This chain uses TRBV11-2 with TRBJ2-1; a weak D match, TRBD2 (6 bases). The CDR3 is 16 amino acids. The V end lost 5 bases, the J end lost 3 bases, and 17 bases lay between the germline ends. CDR1 and CDR2 from the germline V gene are SGHAT and FQNNGV.